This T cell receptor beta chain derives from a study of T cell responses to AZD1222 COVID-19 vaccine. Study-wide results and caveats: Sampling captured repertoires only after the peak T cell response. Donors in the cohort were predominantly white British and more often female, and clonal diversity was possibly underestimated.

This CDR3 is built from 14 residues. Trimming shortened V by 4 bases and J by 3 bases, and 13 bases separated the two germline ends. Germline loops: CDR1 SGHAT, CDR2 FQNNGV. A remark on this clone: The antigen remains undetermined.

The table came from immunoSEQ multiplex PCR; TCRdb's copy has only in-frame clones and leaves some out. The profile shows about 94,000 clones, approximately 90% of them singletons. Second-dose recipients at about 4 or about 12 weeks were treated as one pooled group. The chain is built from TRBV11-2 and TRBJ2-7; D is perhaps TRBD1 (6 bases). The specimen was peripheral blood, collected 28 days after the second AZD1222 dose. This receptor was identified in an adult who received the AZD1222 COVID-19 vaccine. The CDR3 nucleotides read TGTGCCAGCAGCTCAGGGACACTGAGCTACGAGCAGTACTTC. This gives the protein CASSSGTLSYEQYF.